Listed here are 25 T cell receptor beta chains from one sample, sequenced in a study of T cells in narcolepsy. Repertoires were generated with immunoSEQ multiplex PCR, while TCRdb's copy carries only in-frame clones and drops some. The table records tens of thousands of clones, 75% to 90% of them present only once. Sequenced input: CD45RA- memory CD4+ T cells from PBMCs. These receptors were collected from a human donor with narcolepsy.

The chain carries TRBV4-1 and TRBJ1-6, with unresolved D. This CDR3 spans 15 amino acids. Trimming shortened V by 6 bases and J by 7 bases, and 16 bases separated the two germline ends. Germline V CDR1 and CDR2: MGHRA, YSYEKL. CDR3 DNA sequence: TGCGCCAGCAGGCGAGGTACGGCGGTGAATTCACCCCTCCACTTT. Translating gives CASRRGTAVNSPLHF.

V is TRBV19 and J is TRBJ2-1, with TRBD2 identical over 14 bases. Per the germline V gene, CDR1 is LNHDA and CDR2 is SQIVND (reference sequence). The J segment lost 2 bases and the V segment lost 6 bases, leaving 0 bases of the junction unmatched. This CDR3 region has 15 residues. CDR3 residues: CASRGLAGAYNEQFF. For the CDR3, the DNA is TGTGCCAGTAGGGGACTAGCGGGGGCCTACAATGAGCAGTTCTTC.

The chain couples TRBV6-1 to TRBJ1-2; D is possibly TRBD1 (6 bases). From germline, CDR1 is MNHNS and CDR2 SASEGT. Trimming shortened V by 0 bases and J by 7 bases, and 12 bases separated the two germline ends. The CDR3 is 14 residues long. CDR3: CASSEARGQFGYTF. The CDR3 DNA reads TGTGCCAGCAGTGAAGCGAGAGGACAGTTTGGCTACACCTTC.

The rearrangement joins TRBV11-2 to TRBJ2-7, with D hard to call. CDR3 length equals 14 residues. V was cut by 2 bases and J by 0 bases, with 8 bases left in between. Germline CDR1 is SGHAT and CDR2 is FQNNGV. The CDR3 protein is CASSLPTDSYEQYF. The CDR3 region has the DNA TGTGCCAGCAGCTTACCTACGGACTCCTACGAGCAGTACTTC.

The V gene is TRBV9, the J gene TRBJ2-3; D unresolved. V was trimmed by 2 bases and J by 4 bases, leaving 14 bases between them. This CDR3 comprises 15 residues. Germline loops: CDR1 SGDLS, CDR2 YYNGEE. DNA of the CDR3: TGTGCCAGCAGCGTTATAAGCAACAGTGCAGATACGCAGTATTTT. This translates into CASSVISNSADTQYF.

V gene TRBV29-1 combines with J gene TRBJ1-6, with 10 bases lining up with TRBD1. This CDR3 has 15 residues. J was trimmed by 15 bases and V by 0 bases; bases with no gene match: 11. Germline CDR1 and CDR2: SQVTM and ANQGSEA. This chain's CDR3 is CSVEDFSGGDRGLHF. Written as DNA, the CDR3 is TGCAGCGTTGAAGATTTCTCAGGGGGGGACAGGGGCCTCCACTTT.

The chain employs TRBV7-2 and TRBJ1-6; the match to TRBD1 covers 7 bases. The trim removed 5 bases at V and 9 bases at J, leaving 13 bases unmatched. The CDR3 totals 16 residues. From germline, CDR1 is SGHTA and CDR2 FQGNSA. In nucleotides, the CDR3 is TGTGCCAGCAGCCAAATGTCGACAGGGTCAGGTTCACCCCTCCACTTT. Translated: CASSQMSTGSGSPLHF.

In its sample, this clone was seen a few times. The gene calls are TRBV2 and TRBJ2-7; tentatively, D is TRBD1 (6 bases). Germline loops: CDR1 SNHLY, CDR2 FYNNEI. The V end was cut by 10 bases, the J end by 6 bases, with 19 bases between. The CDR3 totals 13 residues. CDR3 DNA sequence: TGTGCCACCCGAAAGGGACCACAGGGCGAGCAGTACTTC. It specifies CATRKGPQGEQYF.

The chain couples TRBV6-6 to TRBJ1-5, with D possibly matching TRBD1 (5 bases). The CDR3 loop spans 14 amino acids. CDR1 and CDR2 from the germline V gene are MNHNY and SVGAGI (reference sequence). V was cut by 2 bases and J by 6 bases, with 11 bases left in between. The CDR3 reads CASSYRGASQPQHF. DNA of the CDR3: TGTGCCAGCAGTTACCGCGGGGCTAGTCAGCCCCAGCATTTT.

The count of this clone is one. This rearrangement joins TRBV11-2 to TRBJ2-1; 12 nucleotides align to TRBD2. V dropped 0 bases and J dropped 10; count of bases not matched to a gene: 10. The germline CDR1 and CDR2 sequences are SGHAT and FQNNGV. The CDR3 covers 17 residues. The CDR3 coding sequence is TGTGCCAGCAGCTTAGAACTAGCGGGGGGAACAATGTTGGAGCAGTTCTTC. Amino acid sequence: CASSLELAGGTMLEQFF. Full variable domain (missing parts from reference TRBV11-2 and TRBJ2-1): EAGVAQSPRYKIIEKRQSVAFWCNPISGHATLYWYQQILGQGPKLLIQFQNNGVVDDSQLPKDRFSAERLKGVDSTLKIQPAKLEDSAVYLCASSLELAGGTMLEQFFGPGTRLTVL.

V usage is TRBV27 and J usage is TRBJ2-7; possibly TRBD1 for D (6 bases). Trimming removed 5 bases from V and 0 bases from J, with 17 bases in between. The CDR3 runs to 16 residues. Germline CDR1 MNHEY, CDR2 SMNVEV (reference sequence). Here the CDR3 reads CASSPVGTKSSYEQYF. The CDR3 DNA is TGTGCCAGCAGTCCTGTGGGGACAAAGAGCTCCTACGAGCAGTACTTC.

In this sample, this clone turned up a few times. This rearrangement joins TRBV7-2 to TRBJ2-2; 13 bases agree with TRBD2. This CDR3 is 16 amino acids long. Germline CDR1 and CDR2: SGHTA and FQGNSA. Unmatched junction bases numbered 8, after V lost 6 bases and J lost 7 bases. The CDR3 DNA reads TGTGCCAGCAGGGTTACTAGCGGGGGGGCTGGCGGGGAGCTGTTTTTT. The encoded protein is CASRVTSGGAGGELFF.

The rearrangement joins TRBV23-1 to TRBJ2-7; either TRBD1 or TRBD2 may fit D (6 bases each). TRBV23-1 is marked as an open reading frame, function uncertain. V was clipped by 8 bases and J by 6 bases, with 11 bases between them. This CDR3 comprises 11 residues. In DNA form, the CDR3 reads TGCGCCAGCCTGGAGGGGGGCGAGCAGTACTTC. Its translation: CASLEGGEQYF.

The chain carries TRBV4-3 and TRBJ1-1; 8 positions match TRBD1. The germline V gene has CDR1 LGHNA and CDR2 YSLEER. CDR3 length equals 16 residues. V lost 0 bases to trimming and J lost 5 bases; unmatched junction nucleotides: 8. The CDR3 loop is CASSQDHRGAWTEAFF. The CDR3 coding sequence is TGCGCCAGCAGCCAAGATCACAGGGGGGCATGGACTGAAGCTTTCTTT.

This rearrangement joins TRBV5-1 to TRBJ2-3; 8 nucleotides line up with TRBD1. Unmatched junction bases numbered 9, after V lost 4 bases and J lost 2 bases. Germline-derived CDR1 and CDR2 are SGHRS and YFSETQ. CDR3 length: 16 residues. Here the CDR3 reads CASSQGDRRTTDTQYF. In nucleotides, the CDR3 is TGCGCCAGCAGCCAGGGGGACAGGAGGACCACAGATACGCAGTATTTT.

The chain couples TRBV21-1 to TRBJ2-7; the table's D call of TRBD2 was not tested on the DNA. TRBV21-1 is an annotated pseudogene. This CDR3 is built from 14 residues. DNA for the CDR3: TGTGCCAGCATTCGCCTTCGACTCAGAGACGAGCAGTACTTC. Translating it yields CASIRLRLRDEQYF.

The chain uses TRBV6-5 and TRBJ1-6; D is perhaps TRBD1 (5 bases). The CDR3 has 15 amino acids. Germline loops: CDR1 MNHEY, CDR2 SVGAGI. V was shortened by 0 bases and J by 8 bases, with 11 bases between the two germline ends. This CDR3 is CASSYSWGGDSPLHF. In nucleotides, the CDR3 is TGTGCCAGCAGTTACTCTTGGGGGGGGGATTCACCCCTCCACTTT.

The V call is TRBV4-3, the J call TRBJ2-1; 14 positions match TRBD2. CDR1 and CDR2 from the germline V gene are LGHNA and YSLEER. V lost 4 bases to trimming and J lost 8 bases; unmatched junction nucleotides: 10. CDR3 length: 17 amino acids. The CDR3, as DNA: TGCGCCAGCAGCCTGACTAGCGGGGGGGGTCCCGGGTATGAGCAGTTCTTC. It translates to CASSLTSGGGPGYEQFF.

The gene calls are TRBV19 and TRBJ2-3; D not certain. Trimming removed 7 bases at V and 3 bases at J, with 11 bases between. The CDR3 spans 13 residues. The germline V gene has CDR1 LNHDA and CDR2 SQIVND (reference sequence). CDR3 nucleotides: TGTGCCAGTAAAAGGCGGACGACAGATACGCAGTATTTT. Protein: CASKRRTTDTQYF.

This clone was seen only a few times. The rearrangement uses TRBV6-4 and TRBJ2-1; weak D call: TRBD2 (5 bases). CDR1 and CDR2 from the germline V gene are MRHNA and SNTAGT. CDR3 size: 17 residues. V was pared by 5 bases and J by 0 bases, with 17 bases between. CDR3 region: CASSIHSGRTSYNEQFF. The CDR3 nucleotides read TGTGCCAGCAGTATTCACAGCGGTCGGACCTCCTACAATGAGCAGTTCTTC.

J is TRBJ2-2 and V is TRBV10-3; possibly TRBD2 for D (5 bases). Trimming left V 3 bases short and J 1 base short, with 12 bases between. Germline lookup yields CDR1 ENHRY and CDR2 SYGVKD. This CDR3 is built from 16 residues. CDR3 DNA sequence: TGTGCCATCAGTGATACCCGGACTGGGAACACCGGGGAGCTGTTTTTT. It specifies CAISDTRTGNTGELFF.

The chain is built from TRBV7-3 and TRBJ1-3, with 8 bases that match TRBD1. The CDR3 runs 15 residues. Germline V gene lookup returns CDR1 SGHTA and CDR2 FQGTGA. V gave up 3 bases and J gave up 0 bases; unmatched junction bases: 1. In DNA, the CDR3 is TGTGCCAGCAGCTTCACAGGGGGCTCTGGAAACACCATATATTTT. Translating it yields CASSFTGGSGNTIYF.

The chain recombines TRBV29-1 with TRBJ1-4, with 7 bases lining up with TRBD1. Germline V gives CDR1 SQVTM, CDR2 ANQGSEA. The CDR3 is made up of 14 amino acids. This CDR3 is CAAWLQGENEKLFF. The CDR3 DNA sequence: TGCGCTGCTTGGCTTCAGGGGGAGAATGAAAAACTGTTTTTT.

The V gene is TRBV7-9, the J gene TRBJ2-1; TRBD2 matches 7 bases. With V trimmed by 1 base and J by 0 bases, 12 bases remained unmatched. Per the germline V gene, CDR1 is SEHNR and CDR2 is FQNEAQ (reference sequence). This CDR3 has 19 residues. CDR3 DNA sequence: TGTGCCAGCAGCTTAGGGGTTAGCGGGCACCTGAGCTCCTACAATGAGCAGTTCTTC. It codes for CASSLGVSGHLSSYNEQFF.

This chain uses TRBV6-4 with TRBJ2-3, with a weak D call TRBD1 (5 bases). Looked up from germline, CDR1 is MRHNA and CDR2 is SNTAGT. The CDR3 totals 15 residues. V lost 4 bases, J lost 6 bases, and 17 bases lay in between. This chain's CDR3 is CASSASRGEFDTQYF. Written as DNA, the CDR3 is TGTGCCAGCAGTGCATCAAGGGGCGAGTTCGATACGCAGTATTTT.